The following is a TCR beta chain sequence with its context. Its antigen remains unknown. These data originate in a study of Ad26.COV2.S vaccination and SARS-CoV-2 variants. Regarding the study as a whole: Non-spike TCR breadth was similar in vaccine and placebo recipients.

The treatment: 19 received Ad26.COV2.S at low or high dose, single or two shots; roughly five received placebo; per-sample allocation not given. Vaccine and placebo recipients were sampled on day 63 after the first injection. This table comes from immunoSEQ multiplex PCR, and its TCRdb copy is limited to in-frame clones, with some not included. The sample has 300,000 to 500,000 clones; 80% to 90% are singletons. Trimming stripped 3 bases from V and 7 bases from J, with 10 bases between. The CDR3 is made up of 13 amino acids. Germline CDR1 MNHEY, CDR2 SMNVEV (reference sequence). The sample consisted of peripheral blood, taken in a trial of Ad26.COV2.S vaccine versus placebo. V is TRBV27 and J is TRBJ1-5, with D possibly matching TRBD1 (6 bases). The sequence was collected from a person between 18 and 60 years old who received the Ad26.COV2.S COVID-19 vaccine or a placebo. CDR3 sequence (DNA): TGTGCCAGCAGTTTCAGGGGAGGACAGCCCCAGCATTTT. Residues: CASSFRGGQPQHF.